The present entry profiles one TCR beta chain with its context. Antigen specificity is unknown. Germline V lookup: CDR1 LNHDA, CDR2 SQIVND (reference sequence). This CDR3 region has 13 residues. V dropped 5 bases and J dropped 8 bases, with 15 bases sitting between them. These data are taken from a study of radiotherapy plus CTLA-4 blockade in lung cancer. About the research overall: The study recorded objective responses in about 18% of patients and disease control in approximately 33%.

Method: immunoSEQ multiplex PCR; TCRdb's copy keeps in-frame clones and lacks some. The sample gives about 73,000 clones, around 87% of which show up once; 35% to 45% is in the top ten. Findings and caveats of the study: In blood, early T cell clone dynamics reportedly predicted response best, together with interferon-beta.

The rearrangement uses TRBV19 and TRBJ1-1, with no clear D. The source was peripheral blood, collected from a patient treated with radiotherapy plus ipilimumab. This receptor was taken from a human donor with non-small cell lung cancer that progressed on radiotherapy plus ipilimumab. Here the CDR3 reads CASSSLSAGEAFF. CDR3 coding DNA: TGTGCCAGTAGTTCCTTATCTGCGGGGGAAGCTTTCTTT.